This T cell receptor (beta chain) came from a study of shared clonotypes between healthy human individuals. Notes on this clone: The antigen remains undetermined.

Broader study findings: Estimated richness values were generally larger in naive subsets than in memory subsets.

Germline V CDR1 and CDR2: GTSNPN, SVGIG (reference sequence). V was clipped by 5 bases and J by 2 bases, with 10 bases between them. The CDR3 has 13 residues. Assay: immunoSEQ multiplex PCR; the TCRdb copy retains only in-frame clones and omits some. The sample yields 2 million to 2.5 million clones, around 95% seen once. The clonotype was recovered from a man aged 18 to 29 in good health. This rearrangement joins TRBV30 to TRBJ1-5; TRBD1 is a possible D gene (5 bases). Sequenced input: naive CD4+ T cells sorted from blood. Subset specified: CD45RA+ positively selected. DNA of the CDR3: TGTGCCTGGGCTGGGACGGGCAATCAGCCCCAGCATTTT. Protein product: CAWAGTGNQPQHF.